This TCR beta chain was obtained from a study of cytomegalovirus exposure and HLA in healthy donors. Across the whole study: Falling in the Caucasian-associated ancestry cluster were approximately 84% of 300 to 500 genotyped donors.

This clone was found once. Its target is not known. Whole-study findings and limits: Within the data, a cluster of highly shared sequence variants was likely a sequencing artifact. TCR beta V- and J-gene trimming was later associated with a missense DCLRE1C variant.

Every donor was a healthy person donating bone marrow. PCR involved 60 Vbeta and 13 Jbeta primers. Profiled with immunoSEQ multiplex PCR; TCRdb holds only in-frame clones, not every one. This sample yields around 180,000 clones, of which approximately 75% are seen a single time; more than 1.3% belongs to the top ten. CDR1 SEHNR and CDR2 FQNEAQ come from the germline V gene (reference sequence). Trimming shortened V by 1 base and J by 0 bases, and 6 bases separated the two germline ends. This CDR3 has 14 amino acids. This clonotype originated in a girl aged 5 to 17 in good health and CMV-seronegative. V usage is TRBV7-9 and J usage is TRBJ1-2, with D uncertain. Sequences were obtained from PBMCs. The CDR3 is CASSLGTTNYGYTF. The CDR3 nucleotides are TGTGCCAGCAGCTTAGGGACTACTAACTATGGCTACACCTTC.